This paragraph covers one T cell receptor beta chain sequence. The source of the sample is a study of T cell responses to AZD1222 COVID-19 vaccine. Repertoires were generated with immunoSEQ multiplex PCR, while TCRdb's copy carries only in-frame clones and drops some. The data hold approximately 77,000 clones, with 90% to 95% observed a single time. Here the sequenced sample was peripheral blood, taken on day 0 of MenACWY control vaccination. This clonotype was obtained from an adult in good health.

The CDR3 DNA sequence: TGCGCCAGCAGCCGCACCTCCGGGGTAGAGACTGAAGCTTTCTTT. Protein sequence: CASSRTSGVETEAFF. The chain recombines TRBV4-3 with TRBJ1-1, with D uncertain. Trimming left V 4 bases short and J 5 bases short, with 17 bases between. Germline CDR1 and CDR2: LGHNA and YSLEER. The CDR3 is 15 residues long.